Each of the 4 T cell receptor beta chains below was sequenced from the same sample in a study of T cell responses to AZD1222 COVID-19 vaccine. Some clones are missing from TCRdb's copy, which holds only in-frame ones; the method was immunoSEQ multiplex PCR. The table shows roughly 100,000 clones, with under 95% occurring only once. The material sequenced was peripheral blood, taken on day 0 of AZD1222 vaccination. Every receptor here comes from an adult in good health.

This clone appeared a single time. This chain joins TRBV5-4 and TRBJ2-3; D is possibly TRBD1 (6 bases). The CDR3 consists of 14 residues. Germline CDR1 is SGHNT and CDR2 is YYREEE (reference sequence). Trimming removed 3 bases at V and 6 bases at J, with 14 bases between. The CDR3 loop is CASSSSQGADTQYF. The CDR3 DNA reads as TGTGCCAGCAGCTCATCACAGGGAGCGGATACGCAGTATTTT.

The V gene is TRBV2, the J gene TRBJ2-7; D unresolved. The CDR3 length is 15 residues. CDR1 SNHLY and CDR2 FYNNEI come from the germline V gene. V shed 6 bases and J shed 4 bases, with 19 bases lying between them. CDR3 loop: CASRSEQGPAYEQYF. The CDR3 nucleotides are TGTGCCAGCAGATCGGAGCAAGGGCCGGCATACGAGCAGTACTTC.

The J gene is TRBJ1-6, the V gene TRBV18; D is unclear. V dropped 4 bases and J dropped 7 bases, with 14 bases sitting between them. The CDR3 contains 15 residues. CDR1 KGHSH and CDR2 LQKENI come from the germline V gene. CDR3 sequence: CASSLEGGNNSPLHF. Written as DNA, the CDR3 is TGTGCCAGCTCACTCGAAGGAGGGAACAATTCACCCCTCCACTTT.

This clone was observed once. This CDR3 reads CASSLAGTDTQYF. DNA of the CDR3: TGTGCCAGCAGCTTGGCCGGCACAGATACGCAGTATTTT. The chain recombines TRBV5-4 with TRBJ2-3; D is undetermined. The V gene's germline CDR1 is SGHNT and CDR2 YYREEE (reference sequence). This CDR3 comprises 13 residues. V was pared by 0 bases and J by 1 base, with 3 bases between.